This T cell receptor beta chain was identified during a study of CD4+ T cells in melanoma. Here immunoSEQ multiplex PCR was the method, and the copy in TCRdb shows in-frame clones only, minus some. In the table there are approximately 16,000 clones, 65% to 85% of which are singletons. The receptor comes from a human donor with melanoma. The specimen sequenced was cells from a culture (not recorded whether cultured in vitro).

The CDR3 here is CASSDGPPGYNSPLHF. The CDR3, as DNA: TGTGCCAGCAGTGATGGCCCGCCGGGTTATAATTCACCCCTCCACTTT. The chain couples TRBV2 to TRBJ1-6; D gene unclear. V lost 3 bases and J lost 4, with 13 bases in between. CDR1 and CDR2 (germline): SNHLY, FYNNEI. The CDR3 covers 16 residues.